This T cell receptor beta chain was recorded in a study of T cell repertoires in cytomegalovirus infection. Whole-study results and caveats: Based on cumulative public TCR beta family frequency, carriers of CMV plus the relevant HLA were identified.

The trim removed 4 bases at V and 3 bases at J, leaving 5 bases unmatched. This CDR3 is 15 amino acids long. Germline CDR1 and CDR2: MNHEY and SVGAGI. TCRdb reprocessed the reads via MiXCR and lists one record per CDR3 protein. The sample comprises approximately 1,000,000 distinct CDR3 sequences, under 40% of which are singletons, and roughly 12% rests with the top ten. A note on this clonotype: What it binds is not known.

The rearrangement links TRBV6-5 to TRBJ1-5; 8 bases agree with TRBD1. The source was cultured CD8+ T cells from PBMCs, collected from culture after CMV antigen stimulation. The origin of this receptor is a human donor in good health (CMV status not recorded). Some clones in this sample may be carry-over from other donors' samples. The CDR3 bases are TGTGCCAGCAGTTTTGGGACAGGCACCAATCAGCCCCAGCATTTT. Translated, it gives CASSFGTGTNQPQHF.